Included here is one T cell receptor (beta chain) sequence, with context. Authors' methods: Researchers report that nucleated cell counts were estimated from reference gene primer amplification. Assay used: immunoSEQ multiplex PCR; TCRdb lists only in-frame clones, some missing. V, J and clone size are taken as reported in that table, and D and trimming were inferred from the DNA itself. Of about 320,000 clones listed, about nine tenths are singletons. There are 15 residues in the CDR3. V shed 0 bases and J 2 bases; nucleotides not matched to a gene: 1. Per the germline V gene, CDR1 is SGHTA and CDR2 is FQGNSA. This sample is drawn from a study of blood T cell repertoires in COVID-19. The age range of participants was about 18 to 95 years, with residence in under 25 US areas. Participants were placed into cohorts based on the clinical history they reported. Two negative PCRs, clearance, or symptom resolution characterized the recovered Cohort 3 donors.

Sequencing input: PBMCs or T cells enriched from blood (not recorded which). This rearrangement joins TRBV7-2 to TRBJ1-3, with 7 bases matching TRBD1. The clonotype was recovered from a man in his sixties who had recovered from COVID-19. The CDR3 sequence is CASSLAQGAGNTIYF. Written as DNA, the CDR3 is TGTGCCAGCAGCTTAGCCCAGGGGGCTGGAAACACCATATATTTT. Combining the CDR3 with reference TRBV7-2 and TRBJ1-3 gives the whole variable domain GAGVSQSPSNKVTEKGKDVELRCDPISGHTALYWYRQSLGQGLEFLIYFQGNSAPDKSGLPSDRFSAERTGGSVSTLTIQRTQQEDSAVYLCASSLAQGAGNTIYFGEGSWLTVV.